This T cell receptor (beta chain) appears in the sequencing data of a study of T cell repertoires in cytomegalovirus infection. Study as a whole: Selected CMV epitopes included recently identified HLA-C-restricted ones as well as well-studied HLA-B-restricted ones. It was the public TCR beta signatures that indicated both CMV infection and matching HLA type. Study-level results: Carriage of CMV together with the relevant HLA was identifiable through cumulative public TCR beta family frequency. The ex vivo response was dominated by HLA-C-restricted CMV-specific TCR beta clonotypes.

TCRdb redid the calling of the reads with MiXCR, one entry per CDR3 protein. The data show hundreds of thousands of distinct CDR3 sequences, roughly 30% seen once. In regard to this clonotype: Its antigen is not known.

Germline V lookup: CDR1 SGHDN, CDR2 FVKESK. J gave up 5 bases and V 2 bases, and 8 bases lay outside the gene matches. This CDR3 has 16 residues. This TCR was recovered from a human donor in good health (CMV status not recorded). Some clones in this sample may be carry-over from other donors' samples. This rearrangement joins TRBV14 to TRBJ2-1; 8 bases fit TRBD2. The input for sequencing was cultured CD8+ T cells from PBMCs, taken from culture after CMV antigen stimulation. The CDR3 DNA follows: TGTGCCAGCAGCCAATGGGCGGGGGGAACTCACAATGAGCAGTTCTTC. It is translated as CASSQWAGGTHNEQFF.